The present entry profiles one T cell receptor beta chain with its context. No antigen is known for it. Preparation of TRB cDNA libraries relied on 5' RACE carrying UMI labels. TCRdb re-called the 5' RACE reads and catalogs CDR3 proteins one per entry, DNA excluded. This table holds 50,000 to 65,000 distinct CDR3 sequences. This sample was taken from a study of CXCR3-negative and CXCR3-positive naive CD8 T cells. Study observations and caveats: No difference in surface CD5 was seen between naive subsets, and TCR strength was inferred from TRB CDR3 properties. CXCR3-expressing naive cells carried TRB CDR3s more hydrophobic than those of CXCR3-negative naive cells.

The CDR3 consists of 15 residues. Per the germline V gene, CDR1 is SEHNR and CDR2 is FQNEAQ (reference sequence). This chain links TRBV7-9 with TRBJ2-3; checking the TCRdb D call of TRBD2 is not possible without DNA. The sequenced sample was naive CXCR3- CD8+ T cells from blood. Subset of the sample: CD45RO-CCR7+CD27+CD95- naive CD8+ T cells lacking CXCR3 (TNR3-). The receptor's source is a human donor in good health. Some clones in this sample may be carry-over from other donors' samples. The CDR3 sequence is CASSLETSGTDTQYF.